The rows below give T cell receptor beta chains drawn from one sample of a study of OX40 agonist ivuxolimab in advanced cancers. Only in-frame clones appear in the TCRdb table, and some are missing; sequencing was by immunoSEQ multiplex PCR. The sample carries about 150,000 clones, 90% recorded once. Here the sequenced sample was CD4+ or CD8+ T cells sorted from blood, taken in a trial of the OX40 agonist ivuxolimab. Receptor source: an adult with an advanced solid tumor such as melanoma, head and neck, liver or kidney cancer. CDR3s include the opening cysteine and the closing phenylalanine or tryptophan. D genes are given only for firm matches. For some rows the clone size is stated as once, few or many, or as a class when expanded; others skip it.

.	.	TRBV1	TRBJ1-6	TGCACCAGCAGCTTGGTATCCGGACCCTCGTATAATTCACCCCTCCACTTT	CTSSLVSGPSYNSPLHF
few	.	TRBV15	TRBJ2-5	TGTGCCACCAGCAAAACCGACGGGACACCCTCGGGAAAGACCCAGTACTTC	CATSKTDGTPSGKTQYF
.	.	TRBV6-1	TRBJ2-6	TGTGCCAGCAGTGACACAGGGAGTGGGGCCAACGTCCTGACTTTC	CASSDTGSGANVLTF
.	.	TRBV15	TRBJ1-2	TGTGCCACCAGCCCCTTCCCCAACACGAGGGGTGGCTACACCTTC	CATSPFPNTRGGYTF
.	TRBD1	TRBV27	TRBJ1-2	TGTGCCAGCAGTTTCCGACAGGGGGCGCAAGGCTACACCTTC	CASSFRQGAQGYTF
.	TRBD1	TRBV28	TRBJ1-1	TGTGCCAGCAGTCTCCGACCGGGACAGGGGGCCACTGAAGCTTTCTTT	CASSLRPGQGATEAFF
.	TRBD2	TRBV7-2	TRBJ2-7	TGTGCCAGCACCCAAGGAGGGACTAGCGTAGGCGGCGAGCAGTACTTC	CASTQGGTSVGGEQYF
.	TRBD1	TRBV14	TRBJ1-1	TGTGCCAGCAGCCCACTGACAGGGGGGCGAACTGAAGCTTTCTTT	CASSPLTGGRTEAFF
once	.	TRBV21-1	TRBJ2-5	TGTGCCAGCAGCAAAGCGCTCGCGGTTTCGAGGACCCAGTACTTC	CASSKALAVSRTQYF
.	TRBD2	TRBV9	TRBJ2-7	TGTGCCAGCAGCGTAGGGGTAGCGGGAGGGCCGGGTGAGCAGTACTTC	CASSVGVAGGPGEQYF
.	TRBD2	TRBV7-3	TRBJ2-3	TGTGCCAGCAGCTTGGGACTAAGCACAGATACGCAGTATTTT	CASSLGLSTDTQYF
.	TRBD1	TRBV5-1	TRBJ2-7	TGCGCCAGCAGCTTGGCAGGGGGCAACGGGGAGCAGTACTTC	CASSLAGGNGEQYF
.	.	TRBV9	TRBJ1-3	TGTGCCAGCAGCGTAGCCGGCGGATACTCTGGAAACACCATATATTTT	CASSVAGGYSGNTIYF
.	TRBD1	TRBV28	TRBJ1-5	TGTGCCACCCAAAGGGGGACAGGGGAGGGGTTACAGCCCCAGCATTTT	CATQRGTGEGLQPQHF
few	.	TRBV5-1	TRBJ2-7	TGCGCCAGCAGCTTGGACGACCGCTCCTACGAGCAGTACTTC	CASSLDDRSYEQYF
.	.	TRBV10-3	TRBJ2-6	TGTGCCATCAGCATACAGGGCTCTGGGGCCAACGTCCTGACTTTC	CAISIQGSGANVLTF
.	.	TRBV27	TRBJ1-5	TGTGCCAGCAGTCAAACACGGGTGCCCAATCAGCCCCAGCATTTT	CASSQTRVPNQPQHF
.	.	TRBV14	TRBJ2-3	TGTGCCAGCAGCCCCGAGGGGGTTAAGAAAGGCACAGATACGCAGTATTTT	CASSPEGVKKGTDTQYF
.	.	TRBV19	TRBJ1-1	TGTGCCAGTAGTATCGGGAGGGATAGTGAAGCTTTCTTT	CASSIGRDSEAFF
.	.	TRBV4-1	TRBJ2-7	TGCGCCAGCAGCCAAGTAGGGATAGTATCGTACGAGCAGTACTTC	CASSQVGIVSYEQYF
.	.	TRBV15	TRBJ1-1	TGTGCCACCAGCAGAGCTCCTGTCTACAGGGAGGACACTGAAGCTTTCTTT	CATSRAPVYREDTEAFF
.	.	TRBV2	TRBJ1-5	TGTGCCAGCAGGGGGCTCGGGGCGGGCAATCAGCCCCAGCATTTT	CASRGLGAGNQPQHF
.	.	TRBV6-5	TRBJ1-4	TGTGCCAGCACCTCGCCGGGACACACATTAAAACTGTTTTTT	CASTSPGHTLKLFF
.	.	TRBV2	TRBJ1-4	TGTGCCAGCAGTGTAGGGAGTAGGGAAAAACTGTTTTTT	CASSVGSREKLFF
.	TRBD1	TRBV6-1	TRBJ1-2	TGTGCCAGCAAATTTCCCGGGACAGGGAATGGCTACACCTTC	CASKFPGTGNGYTF
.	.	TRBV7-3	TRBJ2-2	TGTGCCAGCAGCACCTACCCAGGGGCTAGCGTGCTCGGGGAGCTGTTTTTT	CASSTYPGASVLGELFF
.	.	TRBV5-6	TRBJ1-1	TGTGCCAGCAGCTTGGATATTGGGCAGGTGAACACTGAAGCTTTCTTT	CASSLDIGQVNTEAFF
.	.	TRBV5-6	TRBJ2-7	TGTGCCAGCAGCTTGGAGGGTACGGACCGGGGTAATGCGCAGTACTTC	CASSLEGTDRGNAQYF
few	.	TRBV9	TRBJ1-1	TGTGCCAGCACCGAGGGGGGAGACGGCACTGAAGCTTTCTTT	CASTEGGDGTEAFF
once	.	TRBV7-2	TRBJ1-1	TGTGCCAGCAGCTTCGGAGCAGTGAACACTGAAGCTTTCTTT	CASSFGAVNTEAFF
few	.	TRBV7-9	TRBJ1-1	TGTGCCAGCAGTCATGGACAGAACGAAGCTTTCTTT	CASSHGQNEAFF
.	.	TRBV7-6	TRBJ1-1	TGTGCCAGCAGCTCCACAGGAAAAGGGTCCTCTGAAGCTTTCTTT	CASSSTGKGSSEAFF
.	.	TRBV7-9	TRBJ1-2	TGTGCCAGCAGCTTAGCGGGGGGGGACTATGGCTACACCTTC	CASSLAGGDYGYTF